These 24 T cell receptor beta chains share one sample of origin, sequenced in a study of Graves' ophthalmopathy and Graves' hyperthyroidism. Amplification of TCR beta CDR3 regions used RNA transcripts. After a first-round RT-PCR with HTBI primers, a second-round multiplex PCR was run. MiXCR, applied by TCRdb to the multiplex PCR reads, yields one record per CDR3 protein. The repertoire holds 300,000 to 450,000 distinct CDR3 sequences, with 17% as singletons. The specimen was peripheral blood. The origin of the receptors is an adult woman with stable Graves' hyperthyroidism.

This clonotype was seen many times. The rearrangement joins TRBV29-1 to TRBJ1-1, with D hard to call. Germline V gene data show CDR1 as SQVTM and CDR2 as ANQGSEA. CDR3 length: 11 amino acids. Deletions cut 4 bases from V and 8 bases from J, with 11 bases between. The CDR3 DNA follows: TGCAGCGTTGGCGCAGGAGCCGAAGCTTTCTTT. This sequence encodes CSVGAGAEAFF.

The chain links TRBV4-1 to TRBJ2-2, with a tentative D call TRBD1 (5 bases). CDR3 length equals 15 residues. Germline CDR1 reads MGHRA; CDR2 reads YSYEKL. Trimming removed 4 bases at V and 5 bases at J, with 14 bases between. CDR3 nucleotide sequence: TGCGCCAGCAGCCCCAACAGGATCGAAACCGGGGAGCTGTTTTTT. Protein sequence: CASSPNRIETGELFF.

This clonotype was seen ten or more times. This chain connects TRBV20-1 to TRBJ2-7; 8 bases map to TRBD2. The CDR3 is made up of 11 amino acids. Germline V gene sequence: CDR1 DFQATT, CDR2 SNEGSKA (reference sequence). V was pared by 6 bases and J by 13 bases, with 11 bases of the junction left unmatched. DNA of the CDR3: TGCAGTGCACAACACGGGCGGGAGGTTTACTTC. As protein: CSAQHGREVYF.

At least ten counts were recorded for this clonotype. V is TRBV6-5 and J is TRBJ2-7, with no clear D. Germline CDR1 MNHEY, CDR2 SVGAGI. The CDR3 sequence is 16 residues long. V was trimmed by 2 bases and J by 1 base, leaving 15 bases between them. The CDR3 reads CASSYADDLGSYEQYF. CDR3 in DNA: TGTGCCAGCAGTTACGCGGATGATCTGGGATCCTACGAGCAGTACTTC.

This clonotype was counted ten times or more. CDR3 loop: CASSDEYFGNQPQHF. Here the CDR3 DNA reads TGTGCCAGCAGTGACGAGTACTTTGGGAATCAGCCCCAGCATTTT. V gene TRBV6-1 combines with J gene TRBJ1-5, with D unclear. Trimming left V 3 bases short and J 4 bases short, with 13 bases between. The CDR3 length is 15 residues. The V gene's germline CDR1 is MNHNS and CDR2 SASEGT.

The chain recombines TRBV6-5 with TRBJ1-1; the D gene is possibly TRBD1 (6 bases). This CDR3 has 15 residues. The V gene's germline CDR1 is MNHEY and CDR2 SVGAGI. V lost 2 bases and J 5 bases, leaving 15 bases between the germline ends. The CDR3: CASSYQTGRRTEAFF. The CDR3 nucleotides read TGTGCCAGCAGTTACCAAACAGGGAGGAGGACTGAAGCTTTCTTT.

This clonotype was picked up many times. This chain links TRBV24-1 with TRBJ2-2; weak D call: TRBD1 (5 bases). Germline assignment: CDR1 KGHDR and CDR2 SFDVKD. V lost 3 bases, J lost 4 bases, and 14 bases lay in between. This CDR3 spans 16 amino acids. DNA for the CDR3: TGTGCCACCAGTGATGAAAGGGGTTGGGGCACCGGGGAGCTGTTTTTT. Translating it yields CATSDERGWGTGELFF.

Notes on this clonotype: It may be a read error: a sequence one base away is much more abundant. This chain connects TRBV29-1 to TRBJ2-2; the D gene is possibly TRBD2 (5 bases). The V gene's germline CDR1 is SQVTM and CDR2 ANQGSEA. The CDR3 consists of 14 residues. The CDR3 sequence is CSVTHRGYTRELFF. CDR3 nucleotide sequence: TGCAGCGTTACACACCGAGGGTACACCAGGGAGCTGTTTTTT.

Many counts were recorded for this clonotype. The genes are TRBV12-3 or TRBV12-4 and TRBJ1-2; D remains unclear. Deletions cut 3 bases from V and 2 bases from J, with 4 bases between. The CDR3 runs 12 residues. The CDR3 sequence is CASSFENYGYTF. CDR3 nucleotide sequence: TGTGCCAGCAGTTTCGAAAACTATGGCTACACCTTC.

The table lists this clonotype with many counts. V and J are TRBV10-1 and TRBJ2-2, with TRBD2 identical over 7 bases. The CDR3 runs 13 residues. Germline CDR1 WNHNN, CDR2 SYGVQD (reference sequence). The V and J ends lost 10 bases and 1 base, in that order; junction bases with no gene match: 3. The CDR3 loop reads CATASGNTGELFF. Here the CDR3 DNA reads TGCGCCACGGCTAGCGGGAACACCGGGGAGCTGTTTTTT.

This clonotype was counted many times. This rearrangement joins TRBV7-2 to TRBJ1-6, with a weak D call TRBD1 (5 bases). V lost 5 bases to trimming and J lost 6 bases, with 8 bases between them. The CDR3 consists of 13 residues. Germline CDR1 reads SGHTA; CDR2 reads FQGNSA. The CDR3 sequence is CASSPRVNSPLHF. In DNA form, the CDR3 reads TGTGCCAGCAGCCCCAGGGTTAATTCACCCCTCCACTTT. Full variable domain (missing parts from reference TRBV7-2 and TRBJ1-6): GAGVSQSPSNKVTEKGKDVELRCDPISGHTALYWYRQSLGQGLEFLIYFQGNSAPDKSGLPSDRFSAERTGGSVSTLTIQRTQQEDSAVYLCASSPRVNSPLHFGNGTRLTVT.

This clonotype was observed at least ten times. The V call is TRBV11-3, the J call TRBJ2-5; TRBD2 agrees at 7 bases. V lost 4 bases and J lost 5; bases outside the gene matches: 7. Germline CDR1 SGHNT, CDR2 YENEEA. The CDR3 is made up of 14 amino acids. CDR3 nucleotide sequence: TGTGCCAGCAGCTCACTAGCGTCGGACGAGACCCAGTACTTC. This encodes CASSSLASDETQYF.

As for this clonotype: A read error may explain this, as a much larger clone is one base away. The CDR3 does not close with the conserved phenylalanine or tryptophan, likely indicating a read error. The chain carries TRBV7-8 and TRBJ1-1; 7 bases match TRBD1. The germline gives CDR1 SGHVS, CDR2 FQNEAQ. This CDR3 comprises 15 residues. V gave up 5 bases and J gave up 10 bases; unmatched junction bases: 16. The CDR3 protein is CASSMTGNSRGLAFL. The CDR3 DNA is TGTGCCAGCAGCATGACAGGGAACTCTAGGGGGTTAGCTTTCTTG.

This clonotype was counted between two and nine times. The chain carries TRBV28 and TRBJ2-7; the D gene could be TRBD1 or TRBD2 (5 bases each). The V end lost 1 base, the J end lost 1 base, and 14 bases lay between the germline ends. Looked up from germline, CDR1 is MDHEN and CDR2 is SYDVKM. The CDR3 loop spans 16 amino acids. CDR3 amino acids: CASSLSRDGNSYEQYF. In nucleotides, the CDR3 is TGTGCCAGCAGTTTATCCAGGGACGGAAATTCCTACGAGCAGTACTTC. The full variable domain, completed using reference TRBV28 and TRBJ2-7, is DVKVTQSSRYLVKRTGEKVFLECVQDMDHENMFWYRQDPGLGLRLIYFSYDVKMKEKGDIPEGYSVSREKKERFSLILESASTNQTSMYLCASSLSRDGNSYEQYFGPGTRLTVT.

The rearrangement uses TRBV3-1 and TRBJ2-7; 7 nucleotides agree with TRBD2. CDR1 is LGHDT and CDR2 is YNNKEL in the germline V gene (reference sequence). This CDR3 spans 14 amino acids. J gave up 9 bases and V 0 bases, and 8 bases lay outside the gene matches. Here the CDR3 DNA reads TGTGCCAGCAGCCAAGATAGCCTGGGAGGGACGCAGTACTTC. It yields the protein CASSQDSLGGTQYF.

The sample holds many counts of this clonotype. The chain joins TRBV28 to TRBJ1-5; 9 bases line up with TRBD1. Germline CDR1 reads MDHEN; CDR2 reads SYDVKM. V shed 2 bases, J shed 4 bases, and the junction held 0 bases outside the gene matches. The CDR3 length is 14 residues. The CDR3 DNA reads TGTGCCAGCAGTTTAGGACAGGGGAATCAGCCCCAGCATTTT. It codes for CASSLGQGNQPQHF.

This clonotype was seen at least ten times. The chain joins TRBV15 to TRBJ2-5; 11 bases line up with TRBD2. The CDR3 length is 15 residues. V trimming: 2 bases; J trimming: 1 base; junction bases outside the gene matches: 0. Germline CDR1 reads LNHNV; CDR2 reads YYDKDF (reference sequence). The CDR3 sequence: CATSRLAGGQETQYF. DNA for the CDR3: TGTGCCACCAGCAGACTAGCGGGAGGCCAAGAGACCCAGTACTTC. The full variable domain, rest sourced from reference TRBV15 and TRBJ2-5, is DAMVIQNPRYQVTQFGKPVTLSCSQTLNHNVMYWYQQKSSQAPKLLFHYYDKDFNNEADTPDNFQSRRPNTSFCFLDIRSPGLGDTAMYLCATSRLAGGQETQYFGPGTRLLVL.

V and J are TRBV28 and TRBJ1-1; D call uncertain. With 8 bases removed from V and 4 bases from J, the gap between germline ends came to 17 bases. This CDR3 comprises 14 residues. Germline V lookup: CDR1 MDHEN, CDR2 SYDVKM. CDR3 amino acids: CASLRQLTGTEAFF. CDR3 DNA: TGTGCCAGCTTACGACAACTAACGGGCACTGAAGCTTTCTTT.

In its sample, this clonotype was seen many times. The rearrangement joins TRBV27 to TRBJ2-7, with D uncertain. This CDR3 is 11 amino acids long. V was shortened by 6 bases and J by 7 bases, with 10 bases between the two germline ends. Germline V lookup: CDR1 MNHEY, CDR2 SMNVEV (reference sequence). The CDR3: CASRMGREQYF. The DNA for the CDR3 is TGTGCCAGCAGGATGGGCCGGGAGCAGTACTTC.

This clonotype was seen many times. The chain couples TRBV19 to TRBJ2-2, with D uncertain. The V end was cut by 2 bases, the J end by 9 bases, with 10 bases between. Germline loops: CDR1 LNHDA, CDR2 SQIVND (reference sequence). The CDR3 covers 13 residues. The CDR3 region is CASSIKAGWELFF. Written as DNA, the CDR3 is TGTGCCAGTAGTATAAAGGCCGGTTGGGAGCTGTTTTTT.

This clonotype came up a few times. This may arise from a read error, as a much more abundant clone is one base away. This CDR3 is missing its conserved last phenylalanine or tryptophan, likely due to a read error. The chain has TRBV12-5 and TRBJ1-1; the D is unclear. The CDR3 is made up of 13 amino acids. CDR1 LGHNT and CDR2 FRNRAP come from the germline V gene. With 4 bases removed from V and 0 bases from J, the gap between germline ends came to 6 bases. Written as DNA, the CDR3 is TGTGCTAGTGGTTCGGACGTGAACACTGAAGCTTTCTAT. It yields the protein CASGSDVNTEAFY.

This clonotype was seen a handful of times. V gene TRBV5-1 combines with J gene TRBJ1-1, with no clear D. Germline V gene lookup returns CDR1 SGHRS and CDR2 YFSETQ. V lost 5 bases and J 2 bases, leaving 16 bases between the germline ends. The length of the CDR3 is 15 residues. CDR3: CASSVKPIENTEAFF. The CDR3 DNA sequence: TGCGCCAGCAGTGTGAAACCGATAGAAAACACTGAAGCTTTCTTT.

The sample holds one count of this clonotype. The chain uses TRBV19 and TRBJ1-2, with D unresolved. CDR3 length equals 13 residues. V lost 1 base to trimming and J lost 2 bases, with 5 bases between them. The germline V gene has CDR1 LNHDA and CDR2 SQIVND (reference sequence). The CDR3 protein is CASSIGNNYGYTF. The DNA for the CDR3 is TGTGCCAGTAGTATAGGGAACAACTATGGCTACACCTTC.

Many counts were recorded for this clonotype. The chain links TRBV20-1 to TRBJ2-5; D might be TRBD1 or TRBD2, each matching 5 bases. Germline CDR1 and CDR2: DFQATT and SNEGSKA (reference sequence). Trimming removed 0 bases at V and 5 bases at J, with 22 bases between. The CDR3 is 17 residues long. CDR3 nucleotide sequence: TGCAGTGCTAGAGATAACCCCCCCCTCCGGGGCACTGAGACCCAGTACTTC. This codes for CSARDNPPLRGTETQYF.